This T cell receptor (beta chain) was found in a study of blood T cell repertoires in COVID-19. Profiled with immunoSEQ multiplex PCR; TCRdb holds only in-frame clones, not every one. Here the sample spans tens of thousands of clones, roughly 82% being singletons. Looked up from germline, CDR1 is MGHDK and CDR2 is SYGVNS. The length of the CDR3 is 15 residues. V lost 2 bases, J lost 8 bases, and 8 bases stayed unmatched. The specimen was peripheral blood. The rearrangement joins TRBV25-1 to TRBJ1-4; 7 positions match TRBD1. The sequence derives from a human donor in a cohort sampled during active COVID-19. The CDR3 region is CASSERGGTDEKLFF. DNA for the CDR3: TGTGCCAGCAGTGAAAGGGGTGGGACAGACGAAAAACTGTTTTTT.